Below, 26 T cell receptor beta chains from the same sample are listed, as sequenced in a study of early stage breast cancer tumors. Measured with immunoSEQ multiplex PCR; TCRdb has only the in-frame clones, and not every one. Here the sample spans about 72,000 clones, around 80% being singletons. Sequenced sample: blood. These receptors were collected from a person aged 55 to 69 with breast cancer.

This rearrangement joins TRBV7-9 to TRBJ1-1; D remains unclear. In germline, CDR1 is SEHNR, CDR2 FQNEAQ (reference sequence). The CDR3 contains 15 residues. The V end lost 5 bases, the J end lost 5 bases, and 18 bases lay between the germline ends. The CDR3 sequence is CASSPGVGFTTEAFF. The CDR3 nucleotides are TGTGCCAGCAGCCCCGGGGTTGGCTTTACAACTGAAGCTTTCTTT.

Remarks on this clone: Within the sample, other DNA sequences also encode this same CDR3. This sequence joins TRBV28 and TRBJ2-6; the D is unclear. Germline values: CDR1 MDHEN, CDR2 SYDVKM. There are 14 residues in the CDR3. The germline V and J ends were trimmed by 6 bases and 3 bases, with 9 bases remaining between them. CDR3 in DNA: TGTGCCAGCAGGCCACCCGGTGGGGCCAACGTCCTGACTTTC. The encoded protein is CASRPPGGANVLTF.

This clone was recorded a few times. Distinct nucleotide sequences in the sample also encode this CDR3. This chain joins TRBV14 and TRBJ1-2; D unclear. The length of the CDR3 is 13 residues. With 1 base removed from V and 3 bases from J, the gap between germline ends came to 6 bases. CDR1 and CDR2 (germline): SGHDN, FVKESK. The DNA for the CDR3 is TGTGCCAGCAGCCAAGTAGGCCACTATGGCTACACCTTC. This gives the protein CASSQVGHYGYTF.

V is TRBV19 and J is TRBJ2-7; D may be TRBD2 (7 bases). Trimming removed 7 bases at V and 4 bases at J, with 11 bases between. The CDR3 runs 12 residues. Germline assignment: CDR1 LNHDA and CDR2 SQIVND (reference sequence). In DNA, the CDR3 is TGTGCCAGTAAGGGAGGGGGTTACGAGCAGTACTTC. Translation: CASKGGGYEQYF.

The rearrangement links TRBV5-4 to TRBJ2-5, with D possibly being TRBD2 (5 bases). From germline, CDR1 is SGHNT and CDR2 YYREEE (reference sequence). CDR3 length: 15 amino acids. V shed 3 bases and J shed 7 bases, with 19 bases lying between them. CDR3 sequence reads: CASSYVVGEKGTQYF. In DNA, the CDR3 is TGTGCCAGCAGCTATGTGGTCGGGGAAAAAGGGACCCAGTACTTC.

A single count supports this clone. J is TRBJ1-1 and V is TRBV7-2, with D perhaps matching TRBD1 (6 bases). CDR3 length: 12 residues. With 4 bases removed from V and 10 bases from J, the gap between germline ends came to 13 bases. The germline CDR1 and CDR2 sequences are SGHTA and FQGNSA. In nucleotides, the CDR3 is TGTGCCAGCAGCTCAGCGTTCAGGGGAGCTTTCTTT. Translating gives CASSSAFRGAFF.

The J gene is TRBJ1-2, the V gene TRBV30; tentatively, D is TRBD1 (5 bases). The V end was cut by 1 base, the J end by 1 base, with 13 bases between. Germline values: CDR1 GTSNPN, CDR2 SVGIG (reference sequence). The CDR3 spans 15 residues. The CDR3, as DNA: TGTGCCTGGAGTGGCGGGGCAGACTTTAACTATGGCTACACCTTC. It codes for CAWSGGADFNYGYTF.

The V and J genes are TRBV5-5 and TRBJ1-2; TRBD1 matches 10 bases. Germline V CDR1 and CDR2: SGHKS, YYEKEE (reference sequence). The V gene end was trimmed by 0 bases and the J gene end by 0 bases; junction bases not matched to a gene: 8. The CDR3 extends over 18 amino acids. CDR3 amino acids: CASSLALVGTGANYGYTF. As DNA, the CDR3 is TGTGCCAGCAGCTTGGCTCTAGTGGGGACAGGGGCTAACTATGGCTACACCTTC. The whole variable domain, remainder taken from reference TRBV5-5 and TRBJ1-2, is DAGVTQSPTHLIKTRGQQVTLRCSPISGHKSVSWYQQVLGQGPQFIFQYYEKEERGRGNFPDRFSARQFPNYSSELNVNALLLGDSALYLCASSLALVGTGANYGYTFGSGTRLTVV.

The rearrangement links TRBV23-1 to TRBJ2-1, with TRBD2 identical over 10 bases. TRBV23-1 is treated as an ORF (open reading frame) with a function not yet certain. The CDR3 totals 17 residues. V gave up 2 bases and J gave up 7 bases; unmatched junction bases: 11. CDR3 residues: CASSQVTSGKKFNEQFF. For the CDR3, the DNA is TGCGCCAGCAGTCAAGTAACTAGCGGGAAGAAGTTTAATGAGCAGTTCTTC.

The V gene is TRBV5-5, the J gene TRBJ2-1; the D gene is possibly TRBD1 (6 bases). In germline, CDR1 is SGHKS, CDR2 YYEKEE (reference sequence). This CDR3 has 15 residues. Trimming shortened V by 0 bases and J by 5 bases, and 12 bases separated the two germline ends. CDR3 nucleotide sequence: TGTGCCAGCAGCTTGGAAGACAGGCGAAACAATGAGCAGTTCTTC. It translates to CASSLEDRRNNEQFF.

This clone was counted a few times. The genes are TRBV19 and TRBJ1-1, with D perhaps TRBD1 (5 bases). The germline V gene encodes CDR1 LNHDA and CDR2 SQIVND (reference sequence). CDR3 length: 15 residues. Between the trimmed V and J ends, which lost 7 bases and 0 bases, there was a span of 15 bases. The CDR3 spells CASKLEGLMNTEAFF. DNA for the CDR3: TGTGCCAGTAAGCTGGAGGGGTTAATGAACACTGAAGCTTTCTTT.

The chain has TRBV9 and TRBJ2-3; D gene unclear. This CDR3 contains 15 residues. Trimming left V 0 bases short and J 2 bases short, with 10 bases between. CDR1 is SGDLS and CDR2 is YYNGEE in the germline V gene. The CDR3 nucleotides read TGTGCCAGCAGCGTAGGACTCGTGCCCACAGATACGCAGTATTTT. Its protein product is CASSVGLVPTDTQYF.

The chain employs TRBV5-1 and TRBJ2-7; 8 bases line up with TRBD1. V lost 2 bases to trimming and J lost 5 bases; unmatched junction nucleotides: 6. CDR3 length: 14 residues. The germline V gene has CDR1 SGHRS and CDR2 YFSETQ. The CDR3 nucleotides read TGCGCCAGCAGCTTACGAGACAGGGGCGACGAGCAGTACTTC. Translating it yields CASSLRDRGDEQYF.

The V gene is TRBV25-1, the J gene TRBJ2-3, with D perhaps TRBD1 or TRBD2 (5 bases each). CDR1 is MGHDK, CDR2 SYGVNS, per germline. This CDR3 is 14 amino acids long. Trimming took 3 bases from V and 5 from J, leaving 12 bases between them. CDR3 residues: CASSEPTRGDTQYF. The CDR3 DNA sequence: TGTGCCAGCAGTGAGCCCACTAGGGGAGATACGCAGTATTTT.

CDR3 nucleotides: TGTGCTTCTTCTAGGGAAGGACAAACCTCTGGAAACACCATATATTTT. Amino acid sequence: CASSREGQTSGNTIYF. The V call is TRBV19, the J call TRBJ1-3; a weak D match, TRBD1 (5 bases). The CDR3 spans 16 residues. Germline values: CDR1 LNHDA, CDR2 SQIVND (reference sequence).

V usage is TRBV6-1 and J usage is TRBJ2-5; D not resolved. Deletions cut 0 bases from V and 6 bases from J, with 5 bases between. Looked up from germline, CDR1 is MNHNS and CDR2 is SASEGT. This CDR3 has 12 residues. In nucleotides, the CDR3 is TGTGCCAGCAGTGAAGCGCGGAAGACCCAGTACTTC. It specifies CASSEARKTQYF.

This sequence joins TRBV7-2 and TRBJ2-7; a possible D gene is TRBD2 (5 bases). This CDR3 has 13 amino acids. V lost 3 bases and J lost 4, with 10 bases in between. The germline CDR1 and CDR2 sequences are SGHTA and FQGNSA. The CDR3 nucleotides read TGTGCCAGCAGCTTCTATCGGGGATACGAGCAGTACTTC. This codes for CASSFYRGYEQYF.

The chain joins TRBV5-4 to TRBJ2-1; 13 bases fit TRBD2. The germline CDR1 and CDR2 sequences are SGHNT and YYREEE (reference sequence). V dropped 5 bases and J dropped 7; count of bases not matched to a gene: 6. CDR3 size: 15 residues. This CDR3 reads CASRSGTSGENEQFF. CDR3 nucleotides: TGTGCCAGCAGGTCCGGGACTAGCGGGGAGAATGAGCAGTTCTTC.

The chain combines TRBV25-1 with TRBJ2-2; the D gene could be TRBD1 or TRBD2 (5 bases each). The CDR3 loop spans 17 amino acids. Between the trimmed V and J ends, which lost 4 bases and 1 base, there was a span of 16 bases. Germline CDR1 MGHDK, CDR2 SYGVNS. CDR3 amino acids: CASSATRSGLNTGELFF. The CDR3 bases are TGTGCCAGCAGTGCTACTCGGTCGGGGCTGAACACCGGGGAGCTGTTTTTT.

This chain links TRBV6-6 with TRBJ2-7; 7 bases align to TRBD1. The germline V gene encodes CDR1 MNHNY and CDR2 SVGAGI (reference sequence). J gave up 6 bases and V 9 bases, and 8 bases lay outside the gene matches. There are 12 residues in the CDR3. CDR3 coding DNA: TGTGCCAGTGAGGGGGCAGGATTCGAGCAGTACTTC. Amino acid sequence: CASEGAGFEQYF.

The chain uses TRBV28 and TRBJ1-1; D is possibly TRBD1 (5 bases). Germline lookup yields CDR1 MDHEN and CDR2 SYDVKM. The ends were cut back, 10 bases at V and 4 bases at J, with 19 bases in the middle. The CDR3 consists of 14 residues. The CDR3 sequence: CATIRDAMSTEAFF. The CDR3 DNA follows: TGTGCCACCATCCGGGACGCTATGAGCACTGAAGCTTTCTTT.

The V gene is TRBV7-8, the J gene TRBJ2-1, with D tentatively TRBD1 (5 bases). Per the germline V gene, CDR1 is SGHVS and CDR2 is FQNEAQ. CDR3 length: 13 amino acids. Trimming pared 1 base from V and 4 bases from J, leaving 5 bases between. The CDR3 spells CASSLGQYNEQFF. Here the CDR3 DNA reads TGTGCCAGCAGCTTAGGACAGTACAATGAGCAGTTCTTC.

The chain joins TRBV18 to TRBJ1-3; D remains ambiguous. Trimming took 2 bases from V and 4 from J, leaving 9 bases between them. The germline V gene has CDR1 KGHSH and CDR2 LQKENI. This CDR3 spans 14 amino acids. CDR3 DNA: TGTGCCAGCTCACCAGACGCGAACGGAAACACCATATATTTT. This codes for CASSPDANGNTIYF.

In the case of this clone: The sample has other DNA sequences that encode this CDR3 too. The chain joins TRBV18 to TRBJ2-5; 7 positions agree with TRBD2. The CDR3 sequence is 14 residues long. The germline V gene encodes CDR1 KGHSH and CDR2 LQKENI. V shed 3 bases, J shed 2 bases, and the junction held 3 bases outside the gene matches. The CDR3 is CASSPRGLQETQYF. Here the CDR3 DNA reads TGTGCCAGCTCACCGCGGGGACTACAAGAGACCCAGTACTTC.

The chain is built from TRBV21-1 and TRBJ2-2; the tabulated D call, TRBD2, remains unverified against the DNA. TRBV21-1 is termed a pseudogene. The CDR3 runs to 17 residues. The DNA for the CDR3 is TGTGCCAGCAGCTTCTCGAGGCGGGGGTCCTCCACCGGGGAGCTGTTTTTT. The encoded protein is CASSFSRRGSSTGELFF.

The chain carries TRBV18 and TRBJ1-2; 8 bases are a match to TRBD1. Unmatched junction bases numbered 9, after V lost 3 bases and J lost 3 bases. The CDR3 has 16 residues. Germline V lookup: CDR1 KGHSH, CDR2 LQKENI. The CDR3 bases are TGTGCCAGCTCACCTTCCGACAGGGGCTCAGACTATGGCTACACCTTC. Translated: CASSPSDRGSDYGYTF.